The present TCR beta chain was sequenced within a study of Graves' ophthalmopathy and Graves' hyperthyroidism listed by TCRdb under 2018. As for the study more broadly: Peripheral blood samples were taken at the time of initial diagnosis, before any treatment was given. In total, around 130 blood samples were TCR-sequenced: some 43 ophthalmopathy, around 75 hyperthyroidism and approximately 17 hyperthyroidism-to-ophthalmopathy patients. In five or six hyperthyroidism patients, the T-cell repertoire of thyroid tissue was compared with the T-cell repertoire of blood. Following sample collection, hyperthyroidism patients were given methimazole at a starting dose of 30 mg daily, and ophthalmopathy patients were given high-dose intravenous methylprednisolone. A discovery set of 95 to 100 patients (43 ophthalmopathy, 55 to 65 stable hyperthyroidism) was enrolled to explore V-J signatures distinguishing ophthalmopathy from hyperthyroidism. The 75 to 100 discovery patients were randomly split 7:3 into training and test sets. An independent validation cohort comprised around 20 hyperthyroidism patients and over 15 patients who later progressed from hyperthyroidism to ophthalmopathy. To tell Graves' ophthalmopathy apart from Graves' hyperthyroidism, and to predict which patients would progress to ophthalmopathy, the study relied on TCR beta repertoire signatures. Paper-wide results and their limitations: In validation, the model predicted ophthalmopathy progression with 55% to 71% sensitivity and around 72% specificity; some 13 predicted patients were CT-confirmed with GO in a median of approximately 6.5 months. No statistical method was used to predetermine the sample size, and group allocation was not hidden from the investigators. Most expanded thyroid clonotypes with a frequency above 0.001 also appeared in blood, which suggests that blood repertoires may reflect the immune response in the thyroid. In cross-validation, the 13-signature model distinguished ophthalmopathy from stable hyperthyroidism with 85% to 90% sensitivity and almost 83% specificity, and in the test set the corresponding values were about 80% and 75%.

TCR beta CDR3 regions were amplified from RNA transcripts for repertoire sequencing. HTBI primers and the Qiagen OneStep RT-PCR kit were used in a first-round RT-PCR, which was followed by a second-round multiplex PCR, size selection and purification. The libraries underwent paired-end sequencing with 100 bp reads on an Illumina HiSeq2000. In the authors' own workflow: SOAPnuke was used to process the reads, throwing out any read that had adapters, had uncalled bases, had a mean Phred below 15, or lacked an exact constant-primer or identifier match. COPE v1.2.5 was used to merge the high-quality paired reads. Unique nucleotide sequences were defined as clonotypes and aligned to IMGT TRB V, D and J references using MiTCR v1.1. Only V-J combinations with frequency above 0.0001 were analysed, covering around 99% of repertoires. For each V-J combination, a TCR clonal expansion and chaos score was defined as F50 clonal expansion divided by the chaos observed in the TCRdist matrix. Welch's t-statistics and random forest were used to reduce the features to about 14 V-J combinations, which were then used as input to a naive Bayes classifier. The Morisita-Horn index was used to measure how similar the thyroid and blood repertoires were. TCRdb ran its own pipeline on the public reads, namely fastp trimming at Q25 and MiXCR clone calling, and kept in-frame beta chains. Each CDR3 protein gets just one entry, which takes the most common genes and DNA from the rows behind it. The authors' filters were not applied to this entry. For this sample there are fewer than 650,000 distinct CDR3 sequences; about 20% appear just once. The ten largest clones take up approximately 7% of the sample.

This clonotype was detected many times. This clone's antigen is unknown. No much larger clonotype is one base removed from it; base qualities were not supplied. Hyperthyroidism was defined as stable when no progression to ophthalmopathy occurred within 18 months of follow-up. Patients with hyperthyroidism were aged 18 to 65 years, had been newly diagnosed, and had a disease duration of less than 2 months. Patients with other autoimmune diseases, uncontrolled infections, pregnancy or lactation were excluded. Clinical symptoms, serum thyroxine, TRAb, thyroid ultrasound and orbital computed tomography were used for diagnosis. Using Ficoll-Paque density gradient centrifugation, PBMCs were isolated from 10 ml of fresh peripheral blood. Total RNA was extracted with Trizol reagent and quality-checked on an Agilent 2100 Bioanalyzer. The source is a woman under 30 with stable Graves' hyperthyroidism. Some clones in this sample may be carry-over from other donors' samples. Donor details come from another sample of the same person, matched by shared clones. The sequencing sample was made of peripheral blood.

The CDR3 protein is CASSRGPAQETQYF. The bases read TGTGCCAGCAGTAGGGGACCGGCACAAGAGACCCAGTACTTC. The chain links TRBV6-1 with TRBJ2-5; the D match is possibly TRBD1 or TRBD2, with 5 bases aligned in each. The junction shows trimming of 5 bases on V and 2 bases on J, plus 12 bases between the germline ends. CDR1 is given as MNHNS and CDR2 as SASEGT, both from the germline V gene. Spanning cysteine to phenylalanine, the CDR3 consists of 14 amino acids. The kept DNA is CDR3 alone, 42 bases in frame from the first base.